Below are 7 T cell receptor beta chains sequenced from a single sample in a study of shared clonotypes between healthy human individuals. Only in-frame clones appear in the TCRdb table, and some are missing; sequencing was by immunoSEQ multiplex PCR. The sample includes roughly 500,000 clones, about 85% of them seen just once. Sequencing was performed on PBMCs. The source of these receptors is a woman aged 40 to 50 in good health. Some clones in this sample may be carry-over from other donors' samples.

The rearrangement links TRBV18 to TRBJ1-4, with 9 bases fitting TRBD1. In germline, CDR1 is KGHSH, CDR2 LQKENI. The CDR3 extends over 15 amino acids. Unmatched junction bases numbered 7, after V lost 3 bases and J lost 8 bases. The CDR3 region is CASSPAGTGLEKLFF. In DNA form, the CDR3 reads TGTGCCAGCTCACCGGCGGGGACAGGGCTAGAAAAACTGTTTTTT.

To note about this clone: A single base separates this from a much larger clone, so it may be a read error. The chain combines TRBV14 with TRBJ2-7; D may be TRBD2 (6 bases). V was shortened by 4 bases and J by 3 bases, with 16 bases between the two germline ends. Germline V lookup: CDR1 SGHDN, CDR2 FVKESK. The CDR3 length is 15 residues. The DNA of the CDR3 is TGTGCCAGCAGCCGGACTAACATTCGTCTCTACGAGCAGTACTTC. Translated: CASSRTNIRLYEQYF.

This clone has a single count. V usage is TRBV28 and J usage is TRBJ2-5, with 14 nucleotides matching TRBD2. J was trimmed by 5 bases and V by 3 bases; bases with no gene match: 5. Germline values: CDR1 MDHEN, CDR2 SYDVKM. CDR3 size: 16 residues. CDR3 DNA sequence: TGTGCCAGCAGTTTTCCCGGGACTAGCGGGAGTGAGACCCAGTACTTC. It encodes CASSFPGTSGSETQYF.

Comment on this clone: Given a far larger clone just one base away, this is likely a sequencing read error. The sample has other DNA sequences that encode this CDR3 too. The DNA of the CDR3 is TGTGCCTGGAGTCCAGGGACAGGCCCAGAGCATTTT. Its protein product is CAWSPGTGPEHF. V is TRBV30 and J is TRBJ1-5; 8 positions agree with TRBD1. J gave up 14 bases and V 2 bases, and 8 bases lay outside the gene matches. Looked up from germline, CDR1 is GTSNPN and CDR2 is SVGIG (reference sequence). The CDR3 has 12 residues.

V gene TRBV28 combines with J gene TRBJ1-5; TRBD1 agrees at 7 bases. This CDR3 has 15 amino acids. Germline trimming cut 7 bases from V and 5 bases from J; bases unmatched to any gene: 11. Germline CDR1 reads MDHEN; CDR2 reads SYDVKM. The DNA of the CDR3 is TGTGCCAGCACCCCAGGGGGGAGGGAGGATCAGCCCCAGCATTTT. Residues: CASTPGGREDQPQHF. Variable domain in full (rest from reference TRBV28 and TRBJ1-5): DVKVTQSSRYLVKRTGEKVFLECVQDMDHENMFWYRQDPGLGLRLIYFSYDVKMKEKGDIPEGYSVSREKKERFSLILESASTNQTSMYLCASTPGGREDQPQHFGDGTRLSIL.

This chain connects TRBV7-2 to TRBJ2-7; D perhaps matches TRBD2 (5 bases). V shed 5 bases and J shed 7 bases, with 15 bases lying between them. The CDR3 is 13 residues long. Germline V gene sequence: CDR1 SGHTA, CDR2 FQGNSA. CDR3 region: CASSPSVGSEQYF. For the CDR3, the DNA is TGTGCCAGCAGCCCGAGCGTAGGGAGTGAGCAGTACTTC.

This chain links TRBV28 with TRBJ1-5; TRBD1 is a possible D gene (6 bases). The CDR3 has 15 residues. Germline CDR1 MDHEN, CDR2 SYDVKM. Trimming removed 6 bases from V and 4 bases from J, with 16 bases in between. The CDR3 spells CASSLPGTQNQPQHF. Here the CDR3 DNA reads TGTGCCAGCAGCCTCCCCGGGACACAAAATCAGCCCCAGCATTTT.